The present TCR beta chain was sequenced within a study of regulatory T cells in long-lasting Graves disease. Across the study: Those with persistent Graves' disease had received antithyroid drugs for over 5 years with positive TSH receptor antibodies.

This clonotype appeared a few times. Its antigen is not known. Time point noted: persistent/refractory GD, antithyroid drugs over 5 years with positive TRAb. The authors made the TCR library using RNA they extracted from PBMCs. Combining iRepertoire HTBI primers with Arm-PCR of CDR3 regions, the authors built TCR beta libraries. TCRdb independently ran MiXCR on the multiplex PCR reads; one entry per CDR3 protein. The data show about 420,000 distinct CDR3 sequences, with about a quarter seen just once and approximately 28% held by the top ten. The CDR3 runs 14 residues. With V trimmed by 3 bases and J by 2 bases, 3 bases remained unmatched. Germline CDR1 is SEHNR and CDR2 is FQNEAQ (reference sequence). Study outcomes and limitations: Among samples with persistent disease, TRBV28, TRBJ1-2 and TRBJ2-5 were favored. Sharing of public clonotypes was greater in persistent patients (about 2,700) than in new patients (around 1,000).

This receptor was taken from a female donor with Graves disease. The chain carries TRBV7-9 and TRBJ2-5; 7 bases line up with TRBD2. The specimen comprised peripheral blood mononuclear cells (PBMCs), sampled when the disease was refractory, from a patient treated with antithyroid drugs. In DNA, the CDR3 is TGTGCCAGCAGCTTGCCTAGCGGACAAGAGACCCAGTACTTC. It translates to CASSLPSGQETQYF. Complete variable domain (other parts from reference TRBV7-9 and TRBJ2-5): DTGVSQNPRHKITKRGQNVTFRCDPISEHNRLYWYRQTLGQGPEFLTYFQNEAQLEKSRLLSDRFSAERPKGSFSTLEIQRTEQGDSAMYLCASSLPSGQETQYFGPGTRLLVL.